This T cell receptor beta chain was sequenced for a study of blood T cell repertoires in COVID-19. Study-level information: T cells, B-cell-depleted T cells, or PBMCs provided the cDNA or gDNA that served as material.

Profiled with immunoSEQ multiplex PCR; TCRdb holds only in-frame clones, not every one. The sample holds fewer than 350,000 clones, approximately 91% seen once. The participants were between about 18 and 95 years old and came from about two dozen US areas. Allocation to cohorts depended on clinical history reported by the participants. People in the exposed group encountered a COVID-19 case within 2 weeks before entering the study. J gave up 3 bases and V 0 bases, and 4 bases lay outside the gene matches. The CDR3 covers 15 residues. Germline V gene data show CDR1 as MGHRA and CDR2 as YSYEKL. The J gene is TRBJ2-7, the V gene TRBV4-1, with TRBD2 matching over 8 bases. This sequence originates from a woman aged 25 to 39 who had been exposed to COVID-19. Sequencing was performed on PBMCs or T cells enriched from blood (not recorded which). The CDR3 is CASSQEASGFYEQYF. CDR3 nucleotides: TGCGCCAGCAGCCAAGAGGCTAGCGGGTTCTACGAGCAGTACTTC.